These T cell receptor delta chains were read from a single sample in a study of Vδ1+ human thymocytes. TCRdb re-called the multiplex PCR reads through CATT. The sample contains about 55,000 delta-chain clones, 15% to 20% of which appear only once. Sequences were obtained from Vdelta1+ gamma-delta thymocytes from the thymus. These receptors came from a boy in the first two years of life who had congenital heart surgery. Both conserved end residues are part of each CDR3. D genes are given only for firm matches. The size field is filled for only some rows; it gives once, few, many or a size class.

clone size: few
D gene: TRDD3
V gene: TRDV1
CDR3 length: 18
J gene: TRDJ1
CDR3 protein: CALGEGGGDTRYTDKLIF
CDR3 DNA: TGTGCTCTCGGGGAAGGAGGGGGGGATACCCGTTACACCGATAAACTCATCTTT

clone size: few
D gene: TRDD3
V gene: TRDV1
CDR3 length: 16
J gene: TRDJ1
CDR3 protein: CALGECSGGGSPKLIF
CDR3 DNA: TGTGCTCTTGGGGAATGTAGTGGTGGGGGATCACCTAAACTCATCTTT

clone size: .
D gene: TRDD3
V gene: TRDV1
CDR3 length: 22
J gene: TRDJ1
CDR3 protein: CALGEKSRTSLLGDYGTDKLIF
CDR3 DNA: TGTGCTCTTGGGGAAAAGTCCCGAACTTCTTTACTGGGGGATTATGGGACCGATAAACTCATCTTT

clone size: few
D gene: TRDD3
V gene: TRDV1
CDR3 length: 16
J gene: TRDJ1
CDR3 protein: CALGVPGDAILWELIF
CDR3 DNA: TGTGCTCTTGGGGTCCCGGGGGATGCAATACTGTGGGAACTCATCTTT

clone size: .
D gene: .
V gene: TRDV1
CDR3 length: 13
J gene: TRDJ1
CDR3 protein: CALGEPDTDKLIF
CDR3 DNA: TGTGCTCTTGGGGAACCGGATACCGATAAACTCATCTTT

clone size: few
D gene: TRDD3
V gene: TRDV1
CDR3 length: 22
J gene: TRDJ1
CDR3 protein: CALGRVLLPAKTGGLSTDKLIF
CDR3 DNA: TGTGCTCTTGGGAGGGTCCTCCTTCCTGCCAAAACTGGGGGATTATCAACCGATAAACTCATCTTT

clone size: few
D gene: TRDD3
V gene: TRDV1
CDR3 length: 21
J gene: TRDJ1
CDR3 protein: CALGDYPLAFLVLGDRDKLIF
CDR3 DNA: TGTGCCCTTGGGGACTACCCCCTCGCCTTCCTCGTACTGGGGGATAGAGATAAACTCATCTTT

clone size: few
D gene: TRDD3
V gene: TRDV1
CDR3 length: 23
J gene: TRDJ1
CDR3 protein: CALGEQHYPLRGIHEGYTDKLIF
CDR3 DNA: TGTGCTCTTGGGGAACAACACTACCCCCTGCGGGGGATACACGAGGGGTACACCGATAAACTCATCTTT

clone size: few
D gene: TRDD3
V gene: TRDV1
CDR3 length: 21
J gene: TRDJ1
CDR3 protein: CALGKHNFQRLAGGWGDKLIF
CDR3 DNA: TGTGCTCTTGGGAAACATAACTTCCAACGGCTTGCTGGGGGATGGGGCGATAAACTCATCTTT

clone size: few
D gene: TRDD3
V gene: TRDV1
CDR3 length: 18
J gene: TRDJ1
CDR3 protein: CALGTGPAGGYSHRKLIF
CDR3 DNA: TGTGCTCTTGGGACCGGCCCCGCTGGGGGATACTCCCACCGTAAACTCATCTTT

clone size: .
D gene: TRDD3
V gene: TRDV1
CDR3 length: 21
J gene: TRDJ1
CDR3 protein: CALGEGLPTSGGYGVADKLIF
CDR3 DNA: TGTGCTCTTGGGGAAGGCCTTCCTACGTCTGGGGGATACGGTGTGGCCGATAAACTCATCTTT

clone size: medium-sized
D gene: .
V gene: TRDV2
CDR3 length: 12
J gene: TRDJ1
CDR3 protein: CACDTEGDKLIF
CDR3 DNA: TGTGCCTGTGACACCGAGGGGGATAAACTCATCTTT

clone size: .
D gene: TRDD3
V gene: TRDV1
CDR3 length: 22
J gene: TRDJ1
CDR3 protein: CALGFPAFLRTGGYWYTDKLIF
CDR3 DNA: TGTGCTCTTGGGTTTCCGGCCTTCCTGAGGACTGGGGGATACTGGTACACCGATAAACTCATCTTT

clone size: few
D gene: .
V gene: TRDV1
CDR3 length: 16
J gene: TRDJ1
CDR3 protein: CALGGIQPRTTDKLIF
CDR3 DNA: TGTGCTCTTGGGGGAATTCAACCCCGTACGACCGATAAACTCATCTTT

clone size: .
D gene: .
V gene: TRDV1
CDR3 length: 18
J gene: TRDJ1
CDR3 protein: CALGVEYFLQSGLAKLIF
CDR3 DNA: TGTGCTCTTGGGGTCGAGTATTTCCTCCAGTCGGGTCTGGCTAAACTTATCTTT

clone size: few
D gene: .
V gene: TRDV1
CDR3 length: 15
J gene: TRDJ1
CDR3 protein: CALGRLGVYTDKLIF
CDR3 DNA: TGTGCTCTTGGCCGATTGGGGGTCTACACCGATAAACTCATCTTT

clone size: .
D gene: TRDD3
V gene: TRDV1
CDR3 length: 18
J gene: TRDJ1
CDR3 protein: CALGERNYWGTYTDKLIF
CDR3 DNA: TGTGCTCTTGGGGAACGTAACTACTGGGGGACCTACACCGATAAACTCATCTTT

clone size: few
D gene: .
V gene: TRDV1
CDR3 length: 17
J gene: TRDJ1
CDR3 protein: CALVREELKLYTDKLIF
CDR3 DNA: TGTGCTCTTGTTCGTGAAGAACTTAAATTGTACACCGATAAACTCATCTTT

clone size: .
D gene: .
V gene: TRDV1
CDR3 length: 18
J gene: TRDJ1
CDR3 protein: CALGDRCPVWDHTDKLIF
CDR3 DNA: TGTGCTCTTGGGGACCGCTGTCCCGTCTGGGACCACACCGATAAACTCATCTTT

clone size: few
D gene: TRDD3
V gene: TRDV1
CDR3 length: 14
J gene: TRDJ1
CDR3 protein: CALGTPLGDTKLIF
CDR3 DNA: TGTGCTCTTGGGACTCCCCTGGGGGATACGAAACTCATCTTT

clone size: .
D gene: TRDD3
V gene: TRDV1
CDR3 length: 19
J gene: TRDJ1
CDR3 protein: CALGESGPTWGIRIHKLIF
CDR3 DNA: TGTGCTCTTGGGGAATCTGGACCTACTTGGGGGATACGAATCCATAAACTCATCTTT

clone size: .
D gene: .
V gene: TRDV1
CDR3 length: 20
J gene: TRDJ1
CDR3 protein: CALGELLPLAWGLWEDKLIF
CDR3 DNA: TGTGCTCTTGGGGAACTCCTTCCCCTAGCTTGGGGGCTGTGGGAGGATAAACTCATCTTT

clone size: few
D gene: TRDD3
V gene: TRDV1
CDR3 length: 15
J gene: TRDJ1
CDR3 protein: CALGERGMESDKLIF
CDR3 DNA: TGTGCTCTTGGGGAACGGGGGATGGAAAGCGATAAACTCATCTTT

clone size: .
D gene: TRDD3
V gene: TRDV1
CDR3 length: 22
J gene: TRDJ1
CDR3 protein: CALGVIPPTEGYWGTHTDKLIF
CDR3 DNA: TGTGCTCTTGGGGTAATCCCTCCTACTGAGGGGTACTGGGGGACCCACACCGATAAACTCATCTTT

clone size: few
D gene: .
V gene: TRDV1
CDR3 length: 22
J gene: TRDJ1
CDR3 protein: CALGEPGLPTFFNWGKTDKLIF
CDR3 DNA: TGTGCTCTTGGGGAACCAGGCCTTCCTACGTTTTTTAACTGGGGGAAAACCGATAAACTCATCTTT

clone size: .
D gene: TRDD3
V gene: TRDV1
CDR3 length: 21
J gene: TRDJ1
CDR3 protein: CALGELGLLGDKGLYTDKLIF
CDR3 DNA: TGTGCTCTTGGGGAACTCGGCCTACTGGGGGATAAGGGACTTTACACCGATAAACTCATCTTT

clone size: few
D gene: TRDD3
V gene: TRDV1
CDR3 length: 21
J gene: TRDJ1
CDR3 protein: CALGDRKSLKGYAKKSDKLIF
CDR3 DNA: TGTGCTCTTGGGGACCGGAAATCCCTAAAGGGATACGCCAAAAAGTCCGATAAACTCATCTTT

clone size: .
D gene: TRDD3
V gene: TRDV1
CDR3 length: 22
J gene: TRDJ1
CDR3 protein: CALGELEVFLGIRMRGTDKLIF
CDR3 DNA: TGTGCTCTTGGGGAACTAGAGGTGTTTCTGGGGATAAGAATGAGGGGCACCGATAAACTCATCTTT

clone size: .
D gene: .
V gene: TRDV1
CDR3 length: 19
J gene: TRDJ1
CDR3 protein: CALGETFPPGDQYTDKLIF
CDR3 DNA: TGTGCTCTTGGGGAAACCTTCCCTCCGGGGGACCAGTACACCGATAAACTCATCTTT

clone size: .
D gene: TRDD2
V gene: TRDV1
CDR3 length: 19
J gene: TRDJ2
CDR3 protein: CALGEPPSYISLLILPLFF
CDR3 DNA: TGTGCTCTTGGGGAACCCCCTTCCTACATTAGCCTCCTCATACTGCCTCTCTTCTTT

clone size: .
D gene: TRDD2
V gene: TRDV1
CDR3 length: 19
J gene: TRDJ1
CDR3 protein: CALGEGYLTSYPILDKLIF
CDR3 DNA: TGTGCTCTTGGGGAAGGGTATCTTACTTCCTACCCCATCCTCGATAAACTCATCTTT

clone size: .
D gene: TRDD3
V gene: TRDV1
CDR3 length: 19
J gene: TRDJ1
CDR3 protein: CALGAWSTLGDIHTDKLIF
CDR3 DNA: TGTGCTCTTGGGGCTTGGTCGACTCTGGGGGATATTCACACCGATAAACTCATCTTT

clone size: .
D gene: .
V gene: TRDV1
CDR3 length: 18
J gene: TRDJ1
CDR3 protein: CALGEFSPWGFLGDKLIF
CDR3 DNA: TGTGCTCTTGGGGAATTCTCCCCCTGGGGATTTCTCGGCGATAAACTCATCTTT

clone size: .
D gene: TRDD3
V gene: TRDV1
CDR3 length: 24
J gene: TRDJ1
CDR3 protein: CALGERPYPHPYWGIGPQTDKLIF
CDR3 DNA: TGTGCTCTTGGGGAAAGGCCCTACCCTCACCCTTACTGGGGGATAGGTCCCCAAACCGATAAACTCATCTTT

clone size: .
D gene: TRDD3
V gene: TRDV1
CDR3 length: 18
J gene: TRDJ1
CDR3 protein: CALGEPLSVLGDTDKLIF
CDR3 DNA: TGTGCTCTTGGGGAGCCCCTCTCGGTACTGGGGGACACCGATAAACTCATCTTT

clone size: few
D gene: TRDD3
V gene: TRDV1
CDR3 length: 20
J gene: TRDJ1
CDR3 protein: CALGELHSLGDPLIDDKLIF
CDR3 DNA: TGTGCTCTTGGGGAACTCCATTCTCTGGGGGATCCCTTGATCGACGATAAACTCATCTTT

clone size: .
D gene: TRDD3
V gene: TRDV2
CDR3 length: 17
J gene: TRDJ1
CDR3 protein: CACGDWGIQLCSDKLIF
CDR3 DNA: TGTGCCTGTGGGGACTGGGGGATACAGTTATGTTCCGATAAACTCATCTTT